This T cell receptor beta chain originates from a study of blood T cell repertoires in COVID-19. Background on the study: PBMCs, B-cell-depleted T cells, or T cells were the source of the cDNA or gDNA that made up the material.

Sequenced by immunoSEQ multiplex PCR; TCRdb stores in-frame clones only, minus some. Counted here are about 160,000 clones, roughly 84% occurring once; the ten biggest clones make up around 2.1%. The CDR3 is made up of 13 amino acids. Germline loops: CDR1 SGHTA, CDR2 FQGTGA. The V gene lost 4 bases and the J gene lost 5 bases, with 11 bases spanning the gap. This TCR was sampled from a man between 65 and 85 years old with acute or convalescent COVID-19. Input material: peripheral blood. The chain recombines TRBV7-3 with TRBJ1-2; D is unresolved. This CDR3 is CASSSSSGYGYTF. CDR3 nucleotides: TGTGCCAGCAGCTCTTCCTCGGGATATGGCTACACCTTC.